The 17 T cell receptor beta chains below all came from one sample that was sequenced in a study of blood T cell repertoires in COVID-19. Measured with immunoSEQ multiplex PCR; TCRdb has only the in-frame clones, and not every one. The sample has approximately 200,000 clones, more than 60% seen once. Sequencing was done on a sample of peripheral blood. The receptors derive from a woman between 45 and 65 years old with acute or convalescent COVID-19.

A word on this clone: Other DNA sequences of this sample code for an identical CDR3. The chain recombines TRBV9 with TRBJ1-1, with 9 bases that match TRBD1. Trimming took 4 bases from V and 5 from J; bases not matched to a gene: 9. The CDR3 sequence is 15 residues long. CDR1 is SGDLS and CDR2 is YYNGEE in the germline V gene. CDR3 residues: CASSNPQGARTEAFF. The DNA for the CDR3 is TGTGCCAGCAGCAACCCACAGGGGGCACGGACTGAAGCTTTCTTT. The full variable domain, with the rest looked up from reference TRBV9 and TRBJ1-1, is DSGVTQTPKHLITATGQRVTLRCSPRSGDLSVYWYQQSLDQGLQFLIQYYNGEERAKGNILERFSAQQFPDLHSELNLSSLELGDSALYFCASSNPQGARTEAFFGQGTRLTVV.

The chain is built from TRBV18 and TRBJ2-1; 16 nucleotides align to TRBD2. CDR1 and CDR2 (germline): KGHSH, LQKENI. V was clipped by 4 bases and J by 4 bases; unmatched bases: 7. CDR3 length equals 18 residues. The CDR3 protein is CASSRLGLAGGPYNEQFF. CDR3 bases: TGTGCCAGCTCACGCCTGGGACTAGCGGGGGGGCCATACAATGAGCAGTTCTTC.

This clone was picked up a small number of times. The J gene is TRBJ1-2, the V gene TRBV5-6; a weak D match, TRBD1 (6 bases). The CDR3 extends over 13 amino acids. Germline CDR1 reads SGHDT; CDR2 reads YYEEEE. Trimming removed 1 base from V and 5 bases from J, with 9 bases in between. CDR3 sequence: CASSLNRVYGYTF. In nucleotides, the CDR3 is TGTGCCAGCAGCTTGAACAGGGTATATGGCTACACCTTC.

J is TRBJ1-2 and V is TRBV5-6; TRBD1 aligns across 7 bases. Trimming removed 2 bases from V and 7 bases from J; junction bases left unmatched: 5. The CDR3 length is 13 residues. Germline loops: CDR1 SGHDT, CDR2 YYEEEE. CDR3 protein: CASSFTGETGYTF. CDR3 nucleotides: TGTGCCAGCAGCTTTACAGGGGAAACTGGCTACACCTTC.

The genes are TRBV28 and TRBJ2-7; 7 positions match TRBD2. Germline assignment: CDR1 MDHEN and CDR2 SYDVKM. This CDR3 contains 13 residues. The V gene end was trimmed by 4 bases and the J gene end by 3 bases; junction bases not matched to a gene: 3. The CDR3 here is CASSSGGNYEQYF. CDR3 DNA: TGTGCCAGCAGTTCGGGGGGAAACTACGAGCAGTACTTC.

The chain carries TRBV18 and TRBJ1-1, with TRBD1 identical over 9 bases. V trimming: 4 bases; J trimming: 7 bases; junction bases outside the gene matches: 10. There are 15 residues in the CDR3. Per germline, CDR1 KGHSH and CDR2 LQKENI. The CDR3: CASSQGTGRGGEAFF. The CDR3 region has the DNA TGTGCCAGCTCACAAGGGACAGGGAGGGGAGGTGAAGCTTTCTTT. Drawing the rest from reference TRBV18 and TRBJ1-1, the complete variable domain is NAGVMQNPRHLVRRRGQEARLRCSPMKGHSHVYWYRQLPEEGLKFMVYLQKENIIDESGMPKERFSAEFPKEGPSILRIQQVVRGDSAAYFCASSQGTGRGGEAFFGQGTRLTVV.

The V gene is TRBV6-5, the J gene TRBJ1-1, with 7 bases identical to TRBD1. Germline trimming cut 6 bases from V and 0 bases from J; bases unmatched to any gene: 7. Germline loops: CDR1 MNHEY, CDR2 SVGAGI. The CDR3 length is 15 residues. The chain's CDR3 is CASRTRQGMNTEAFF. CDR3 nucleotide sequence: TGTGCCAGCAGGACACGACAGGGAATGAACACTGAAGCTTTCTTT.

CDR3 in amino acids: CATRYEGAVQTQYF. In DNA form, the CDR3 reads TGTGCCACCCGGTACGAGGGCGCGGTACAGACCCAGTACTTC. This chain connects TRBV15 to TRBJ2-5, with D perhaps matching TRBD2 (5 bases). V lost 8 bases and J lost 6, with 19 bases in between. The CDR3 sequence is 14 residues long. Germline CDR1 LNHNV, CDR2 YYDKDF (reference sequence).

This sequence joins TRBV4-3 and TRBJ2-3; 8 bases fit TRBD1. Germline CDR1 is LGHNA and CDR2 is YSLEER. There are 18 residues in the CDR3. With V trimmed by 0 bases and J by 0 bases, 8 bases remained unmatched. This CDR3 is CASSQDLLRTGSTDTQYF. Here the CDR3 DNA reads TGCGCCAGCAGCCAAGATTTGCTTAGGACAGGGAGCACAGATACGCAGTATTTT.

This rearrangement joins TRBV18 to TRBJ2-7; D might be TRBD2 (6 bases). The germline CDR1 and CDR2 sequences are KGHSH and LQKENI. This CDR3 contains 14 residues. Trimming pared 0 bases from V and 3 bases from J, leaving 9 bases between. CDR3 sequence reads: CASSPPIGGYEQYF. The CDR3 nucleotides read TGTGCCAGCTCACCACCGATCGGGGGCTACGAGCAGTACTTC.

This chain connects TRBV11-2 to TRBJ2-3, with D perhaps TRBD1 (6 bases). CDR1 and CDR2 from the germline V gene are SGHAT and FQNNGV. The CDR3 has 13 residues. V was clipped by 5 bases and J by 5 bases, with 11 bases between them. The CDR3 sequence is CASSQGRGDTQYF. DNA for the CDR3: TGTGCCAGCAGCCAAGGCAGGGGAGATACGCAGTATTTT.

The chain uses TRBV5-1 and TRBJ1-1, with 10 bases aligning to TRBD1. The junction had 13 bases not matched to a gene; V was cut back by 4 bases and J by 7 bases. This CDR3 spans 16 amino acids. In germline, CDR1 is SGHRS, CDR2 YFSETQ. The CDR3 nucleotides are TGCGCCAGCAGCCCGGGACAGGGGCTTGTTCGGATTGAAGCTTTCTTT. It codes for CASSPGQGLVRIEAFF.

The chain joins TRBV6-5 to TRBJ2-1, with 7 positions matching TRBD2. The junction had 10 bases not matched to a gene; V was cut back by 7 bases and J by 4 bases. Germline lookup yields CDR1 MNHEY and CDR2 SVGAGI. The CDR3 loop spans 15 amino acids. The CDR3 spells CASTPLSGDYNEQFF. The CDR3 region has the DNA TGTGCCAGCACCCCTTTAAGCGGGGATTACAATGAGCAGTTCTTC.

This sequence joins TRBV20-1 and TRBJ2-1; 12 bases fit TRBD2. Unmatched junction bases numbered 6, after V lost 3 bases and J lost 3 bases. CDR3 size: 16 residues. The germline V gene encodes CDR1 DFQATT and CDR2 SNEGSKA (reference sequence). CDR3 sequence reads: CSASSLAGGFYNEQFF. DNA for the CDR3: TGCAGTGCTAGTAGCCTAGCGGGAGGGTTCTACAATGAGCAGTTCTTC.

The gene calls are TRBV7-9 and TRBJ1-5, with a tentative D call TRBD1 (6 bases). Germline V gene lookup returns CDR1 SEHNR and CDR2 FQNEAQ (reference sequence). The CDR3 consists of 15 residues. V lost 3 bases and J 0 bases, leaving 9 bases between the germline ends. The CDR3 DNA sequence: TGTGCCAGCAGCTTCGCGACAGGTAGCAATCAGCCCCAGCATTTT. Amino acids: CASSFATGSNQPQHF.

This clone was counted a few times. Other nucleotide sequences from this sample produce the same CDR3. The rearrangement uses TRBV29-1 and TRBJ2-7; tentative D call: TRBD2 (6 bases). Germline assignment: CDR1 SQVTM and CDR2 ANQGSEA. The CDR3 spans 14 residues. Trimming shortened V by 7 bases and J by 2 bases, and 18 bases separated the two germline ends. The CDR3 protein is CSASLRERPYEQYF. CDR3 DNA: TGCAGCGCTTCACTCCGGGAGCGGCCCTACGAGCAGTACTTC.

This clone was picked up a small number of times. This chain's CDR3 is CASSTSSYEQYF. CDR3 sequence (DNA): TGCGCCAGCAGTACGAGCTCCTACGAGCAGTACTTC. The chain carries TRBV10-1 and TRBJ2-7; no firm D call. The CDR3 loop spans 12 amino acids. Germline lookup yields CDR1 WNHNN and CDR2 SYGVQD (reference sequence). V dropped 5 bases and J dropped 0 bases, with 5 bases sitting between them.